This TCR beta chain was profiled in a study of blood T cell repertoires in COVID-19 (TCRdb year 2020). With respect to the entire study: Samples covering the acute and convalescent phases of COVID-19 were provided by collaborators in the United States, Italy and Spain. Where HLA class I and class II types were available, the types were taken from metadata supplied by the sample provider, not from assay-based typing. The prospective study material was composed of cDNA or gDNA derived from T cells, B-cell-depleted T cells, or PBMCs. The dataset comprised deeply sampled blood TCRbeta repertoires from subjects exposed to, actively infected with, or recovered from COVID-19. The repertoires were released in a freely available public database meant as a resource for research on the immune response to SARS-CoV-2. The samples were drawn from two sources: the first 160 participants of the ongoing ImmuneRACE study, and some 1,300 subjects contributed by 6 global collaborators. Nearly every sample came with metadata listing a de-identified subject ID, COVID-19 status, age in years and sex.

Measured from the cysteine to the phenylalanine, the CDR3 is 14 residues long. The entry retains the CDR3 DNA only, 42 bases that are in frame from base 1. Taken from the germline V gene (reference sequence), the CDR1 and CDR2 loops are LNHNV and YYDKDF. Relative to germline, V is missing 3 bases and J is missing 6 bases, with 4 bases of the junction outside any gene match. The immunoSEQ Assay, a bias-controlled multiplex PCR, was used to amplify TCRbeta CDR3 regions from genomic DNA. The published analysis was carried out like this. Nucleated cell counts per sample were estimated from amplification of reference gene primers within the assay. To quantify the absolute abundance of each unique TCRbeta CDR3 rearrangement, sequence reads were collapsed and filtered. Productive Simpson clonality was computed per sample as the square root of Simpson's diversity index over productive rearrangements. Held by TCRdb, this immuneACCESS table contains in-frame sequences only and omits some clones. Under half of the omission traces to an unresolved V gene where checked; the cause of the rest is unknown. D and trimming come from the DNA, and the V and J calls and clone size come from that table. Recorded for this sample are roughly 200,000 clones; 85% of them occurred a single time. The leading ten clones occupy 18% of the sample.

Concerning this clone: Its antigen remains unidentified. Base qualities are missing; no much larger clone stands one base away.

Participants in the prospective study were enrolled through a virtual design, were aged roughly 18 to 90 years, and lived in roughly 24 United States geographic areas. Cohort assignment in the prospective study relied on participant-reported clinical history from a screening survey and a study questionnaire. Recovered participants in ImmuneRACE Cohort 3 were defined as having two consecutive negative NP/OP PCR tests, clearance from a healthcare professional, or resolution of symptoms. In the prospective study, whole blood, serum and a nasopharyngeal or oropharyngeal swab were collected from each participant by mobile phlebotomists. Participants in the prospective study had the option to provide additional blood draws and questionnaires over a roughly two-month period. Blood samples from the prospective study were shipped frozen or at room temperature prior to DNA extraction. Summary of the overall study and its limitations: The amount of clinical and demographic metadata varied by source and participant and was provided uncurated.

The receptor comes from a man aged 35-49 years who had recovered from COVID-19. Sequenced: PBMCs or T cells enriched from blood (not recorded which). The chain is made from TRBV15 and TRBJ2-2, with 7 bases in between that match TRBD1. The base sequence is TGTGCCACCAGCAGGACAGGGTCGGCCGGGGAGCTGTTTTTT. This is translated as CATSRTGSAGELFF.